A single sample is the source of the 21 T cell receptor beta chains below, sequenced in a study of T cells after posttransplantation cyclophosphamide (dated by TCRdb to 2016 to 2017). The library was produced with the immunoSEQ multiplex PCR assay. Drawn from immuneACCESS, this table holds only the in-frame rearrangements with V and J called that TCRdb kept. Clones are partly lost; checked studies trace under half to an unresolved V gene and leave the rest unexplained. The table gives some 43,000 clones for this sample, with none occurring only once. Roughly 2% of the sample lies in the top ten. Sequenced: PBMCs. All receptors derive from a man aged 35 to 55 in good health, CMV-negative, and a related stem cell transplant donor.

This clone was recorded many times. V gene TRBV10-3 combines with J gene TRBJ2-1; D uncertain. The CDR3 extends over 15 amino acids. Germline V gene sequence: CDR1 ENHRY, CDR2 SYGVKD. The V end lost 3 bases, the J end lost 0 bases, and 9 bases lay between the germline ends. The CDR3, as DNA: TGTGCCATCAGTGAATCTCTGAGCTCCTACAATGAGCAGTTCTTC. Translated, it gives CAISESLSSYNEQFF.

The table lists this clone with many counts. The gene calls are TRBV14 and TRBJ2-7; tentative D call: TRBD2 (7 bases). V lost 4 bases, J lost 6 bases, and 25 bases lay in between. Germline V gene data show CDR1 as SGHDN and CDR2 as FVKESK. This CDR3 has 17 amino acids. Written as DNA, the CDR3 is TGTGCCAGCAGCCCAACTGAAGGGGGGGCGCTTAGGGGCGAGCAGTACTTC. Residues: CASSPTEGGALRGEQYF.

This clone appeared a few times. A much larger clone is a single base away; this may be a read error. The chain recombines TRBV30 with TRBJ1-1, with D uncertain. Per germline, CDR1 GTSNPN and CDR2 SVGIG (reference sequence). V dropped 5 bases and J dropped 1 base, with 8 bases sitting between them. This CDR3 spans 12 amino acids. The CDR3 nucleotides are TGTGCCTGGGGTTCTAAGAACACTGAAGCTTTCTTT. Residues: CAWGSKNTEAFF.

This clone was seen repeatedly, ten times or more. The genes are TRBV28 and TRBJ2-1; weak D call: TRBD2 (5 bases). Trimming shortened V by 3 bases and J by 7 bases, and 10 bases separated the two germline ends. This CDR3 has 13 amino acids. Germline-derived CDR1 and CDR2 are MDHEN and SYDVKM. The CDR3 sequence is CASSFLRGNEQFF. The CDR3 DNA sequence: TGTGCCAGCAGTTTCCTCCGGGGAAATGAGCAGTTCTTC.

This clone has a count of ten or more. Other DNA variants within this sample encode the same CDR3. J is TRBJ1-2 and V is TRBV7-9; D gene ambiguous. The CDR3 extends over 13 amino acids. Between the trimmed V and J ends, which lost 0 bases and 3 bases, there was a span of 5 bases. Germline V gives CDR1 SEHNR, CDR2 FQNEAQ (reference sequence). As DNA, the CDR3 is TGTGCCAGCAGCTTAGCGAGGGACTATGGCTACACCTTC. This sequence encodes CASSLARDYGYTF.

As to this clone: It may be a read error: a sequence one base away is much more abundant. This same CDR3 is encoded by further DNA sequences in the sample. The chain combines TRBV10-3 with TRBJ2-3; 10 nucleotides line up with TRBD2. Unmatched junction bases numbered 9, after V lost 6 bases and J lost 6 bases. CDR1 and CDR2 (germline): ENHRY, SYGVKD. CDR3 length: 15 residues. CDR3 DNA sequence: TGTGCCATCAGGGCCGGACTAGCGGCCACGGATACGCAGTATTTT. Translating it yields CAIRAGLAATDTQYF.

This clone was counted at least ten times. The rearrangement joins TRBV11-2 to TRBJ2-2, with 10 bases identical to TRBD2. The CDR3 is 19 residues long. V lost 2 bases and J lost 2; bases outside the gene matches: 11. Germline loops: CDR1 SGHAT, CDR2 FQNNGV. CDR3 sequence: CASSLFLRGLAANTGELFF. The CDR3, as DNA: TGTGCCAGCAGCTTATTTCTTCGCGGACTAGCGGCTAACACCGGGGAGCTGTTTTTT.

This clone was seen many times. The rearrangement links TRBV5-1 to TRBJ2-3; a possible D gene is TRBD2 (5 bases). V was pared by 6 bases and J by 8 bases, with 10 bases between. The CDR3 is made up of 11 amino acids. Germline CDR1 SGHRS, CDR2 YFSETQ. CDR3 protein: CASKRDRTQYF. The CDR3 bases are TGCGCCAGCAAACGGGATCGTACGCAGTATTTT. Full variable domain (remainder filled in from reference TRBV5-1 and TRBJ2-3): KAGVTQTPRYLIKTRGQQVTLSCSPISGHRSVSWYQQTPGQGLQFLFEYFSETQRNKGNFPGRFSGRQFSNSRSEMNVSTLELGDSALYLCASKRDRTQYFGPGTRLTVL.

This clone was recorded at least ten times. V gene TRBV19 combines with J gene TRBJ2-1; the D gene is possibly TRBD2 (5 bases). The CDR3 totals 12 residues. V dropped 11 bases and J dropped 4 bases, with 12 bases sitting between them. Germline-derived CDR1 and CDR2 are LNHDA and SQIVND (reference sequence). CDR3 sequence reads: CASSGIYNEQFF. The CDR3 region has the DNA TGTGCCTCAAGCGGCATATACAATGAGCAGTTCTTC.

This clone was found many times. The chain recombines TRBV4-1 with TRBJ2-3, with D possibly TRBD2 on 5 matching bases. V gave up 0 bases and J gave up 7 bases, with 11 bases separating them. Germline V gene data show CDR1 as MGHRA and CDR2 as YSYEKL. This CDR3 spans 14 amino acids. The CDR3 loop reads CASSQEGGLNTQYF. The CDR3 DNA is TGCGCCAGCAGCCAAGAAGGAGGCCTAAATACGCAGTATTTT.

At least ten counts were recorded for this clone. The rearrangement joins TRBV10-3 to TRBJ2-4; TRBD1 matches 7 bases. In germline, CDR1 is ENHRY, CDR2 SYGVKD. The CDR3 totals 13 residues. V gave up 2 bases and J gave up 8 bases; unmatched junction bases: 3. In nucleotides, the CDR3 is TGTGCCATCAGTGAGGACAGGGCGGACATTCAGTACTTC. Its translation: CAISEDRADIQYF.

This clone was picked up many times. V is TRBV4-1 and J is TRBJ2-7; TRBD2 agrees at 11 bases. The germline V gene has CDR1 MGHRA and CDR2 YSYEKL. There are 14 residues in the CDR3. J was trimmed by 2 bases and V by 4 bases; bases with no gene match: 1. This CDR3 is CASSPGLAAYEQYF. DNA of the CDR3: TGCGCCAGCAGCCCGGGACTAGCGGCCTACGAGCAGTACTTC.

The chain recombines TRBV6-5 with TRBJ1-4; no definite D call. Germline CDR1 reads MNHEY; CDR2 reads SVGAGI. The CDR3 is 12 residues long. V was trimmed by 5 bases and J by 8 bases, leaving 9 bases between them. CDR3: CASSEMREKLFF. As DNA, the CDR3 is TGTGCCAGCAGTGAAATGAGAGAAAAACTGTTTTTT.

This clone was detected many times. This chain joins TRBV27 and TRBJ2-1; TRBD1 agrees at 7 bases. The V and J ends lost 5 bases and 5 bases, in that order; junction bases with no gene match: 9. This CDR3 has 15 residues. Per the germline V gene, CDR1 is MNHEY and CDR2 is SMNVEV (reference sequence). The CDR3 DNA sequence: TGTGCCAGCAGTGACCGACAGGGTCGTAACAATGAGCAGTTCTTC. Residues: CASSDRQGRNNEQFF.

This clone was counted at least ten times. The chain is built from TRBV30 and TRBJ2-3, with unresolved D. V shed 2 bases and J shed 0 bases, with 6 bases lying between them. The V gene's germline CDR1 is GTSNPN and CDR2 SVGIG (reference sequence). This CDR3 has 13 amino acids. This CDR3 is CAWSFSSTDTQYF. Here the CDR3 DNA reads TGTGCCTGGAGTTTCAGTAGCACAGATACGCAGTATTTT.

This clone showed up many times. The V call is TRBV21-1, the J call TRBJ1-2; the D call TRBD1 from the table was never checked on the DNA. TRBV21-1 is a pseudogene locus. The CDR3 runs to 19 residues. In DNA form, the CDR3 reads TGTGCCAGCAGCAAGCAGGTTCCGAACCTCCTCCCGATCGACTATGGCTACACCTTC. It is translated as CASSKQVPNLLPIDYGYTF.

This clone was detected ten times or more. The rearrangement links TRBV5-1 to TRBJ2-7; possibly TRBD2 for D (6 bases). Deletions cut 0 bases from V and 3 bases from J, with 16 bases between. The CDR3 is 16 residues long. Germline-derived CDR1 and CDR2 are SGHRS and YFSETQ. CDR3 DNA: TGCGCCAGCAGCTTGGAGCGGGTCCTGATTTTCTACGAGCAGTACTTC. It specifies CASSLERVLIFYEQYF.

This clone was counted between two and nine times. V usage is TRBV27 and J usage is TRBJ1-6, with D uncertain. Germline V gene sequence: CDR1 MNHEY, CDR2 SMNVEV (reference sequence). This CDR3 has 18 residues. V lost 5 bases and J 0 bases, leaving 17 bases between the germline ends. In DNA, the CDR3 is TGTGCCAGCAGTCTTTCTCTGGGTACTAGCTCCTATAATTCACCCCTCCACTTT. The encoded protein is CASSLSLGTSSYNSPLHF.

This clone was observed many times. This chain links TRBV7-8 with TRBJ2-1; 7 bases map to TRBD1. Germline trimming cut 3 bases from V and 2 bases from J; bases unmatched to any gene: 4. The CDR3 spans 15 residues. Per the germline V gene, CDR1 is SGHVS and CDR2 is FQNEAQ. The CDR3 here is CASSFWGQTYNEQFF. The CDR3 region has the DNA TGTGCCAGCAGCTTCTGGGGACAGACCTACAATGAGCAGTTCTTC.

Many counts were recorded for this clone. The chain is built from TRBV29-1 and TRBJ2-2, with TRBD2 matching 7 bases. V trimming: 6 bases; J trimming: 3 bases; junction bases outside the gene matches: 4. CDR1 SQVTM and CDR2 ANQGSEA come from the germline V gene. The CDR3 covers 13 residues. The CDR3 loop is CSVGGSDTGELFF. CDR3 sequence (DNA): TGCAGCGTGGGCGGGAGCGACACCGGGGAGCTGTTTTTT.

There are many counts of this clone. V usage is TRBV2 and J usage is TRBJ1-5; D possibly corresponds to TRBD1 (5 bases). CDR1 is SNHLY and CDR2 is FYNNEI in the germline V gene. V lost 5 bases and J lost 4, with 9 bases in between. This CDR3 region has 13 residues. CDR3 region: CASSYDRNQPQHF. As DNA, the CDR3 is TGTGCCAGCAGTTATGACAGAAATCAGCCCCAGCATTTT.